This record concerns one T cell receptor beta chain sequence. The assay was immunoSEQ multiplex PCR, and TCRdb's table has in-frame clones only and misses some. The data show under 85,000 clones, around 90% seen once. This specimen belongs to a study of blood T cell repertoires in COVID-19. V was cut by 4 bases and J by 1 base, with 13 bases left in between. The CDR3 is 15 residues long. Germline V lookup: CDR1 SEHNR, CDR2 FQNEAQ (reference sequence). The gene calls are TRBV7-9 and TRBJ1-1; tentative D call: TRBD1 (6 bases). The TCR sequence derives from a man between 65 and 85 years old with acute or convalescent COVID-19. Specimen: peripheral blood. The CDR3 region has the DNA TGTGCCAGCAGCTCCCGTGGACAGAGGAACACTGAAGCTTTCTTT. Translating gives CASSSRGQRNTEAFF.